A selection of T cell receptor beta chains follows, all from one sample in a study of T cell repertoires in cytomegalovirus infection. The antigens of these receptors remain unknown. TCRdb reanalysed the reads using MiXCR and keeps one entry per CDR3 protein. The sample lists some 800,000 distinct CDR3 sequences; around a third were seen once. The sample in question was cultured CD8+ T cells from PBMCs, obtained from culture after CMV antigen stimulation. All receptors derive from a human donor in good health (CMV status not recorded). Some clones in this sample may be carry-over from other donors' samples. Both conserved end residues are part of each CDR3. D genes are given only for firm matches. Clone size is given for some rows only: seen once, a few or many times, or a class if the clone is expanded.

>TRBV7-9|TRBJ2-5|-|18|TRBD1
TGTGCCAGCAGCTTAGAGGGGACAGGGGGCCTGTACCAAGAGACCCAGTACTTC
CASSLEGTGGLYQETQYF
>TRBV9|TRBJ1-1|-|12|-
TGTGCCAGCAGCGTAACGGGGGCTGAAGCTTTCTTT
CASSVTGAEAFF
>TRBV7-6|TRBJ2-3|-|15|-
TGTGCCAGCAGCCCGTCTATAGGCCGCACAGATACGCAGTATTTT
CASSPSIGRTDTQYF
>TRBV7-2|TRBJ1-1|few|12|-
TGTGCCAGCAGCTTAGTCAGGCTTGAAGCTTTCTTT
CASSLVRLEAFF
>TRBV7-8|TRBJ1-1|many|14|-
TGTGCCAGCAGCTTAGCGCTAGATTACACTGAAGCTTTCTTT
CASSLALDYTEAFF
>TRBV9|TRBJ2-2|-|14|-
TGTGCCAGCAGCGGGGGTAGGTCCACCGGGGAGCTGTTTTTT
CASSGGRSTGELFF
>TRBV10-3|TRBJ1-3|few|17|-
TGTGCCATCAGTGAGCTCCCGGGACGCACCTCTGGAAACACCATATATTTT
CAISELPGRTSGNTIYF
>TRBV12-3/TRBV12-4|TRBJ2-3|-|15|-
TGTGCCAGCAGTCCAGACAGAGTTAGCACAGATACGCAGTATTTT
CASSPDRVSTDTQYF
>TRBV9|TRBJ1-1|-|15|TRBD1
TGTGCCAGCAGCGTAGGGACAGGGGTAGGCACTGAAGCTTTCTTT
CASSVGTGVGTEAFF
>TRBV2|TRBJ1-2|-|14|TRBD1
TGTGCCAGGGCGCCGGGACAGGGGAGCTATGGCTACACCTTC
CARAPGQGSYGYTF
>TRBV12-3/TRBV12-4|TRBJ2-3|many|17|-
TGTGCCAGCAGTTGGGGTACCGGGACCCCCCGCACAGATACGCAGTATTTT
CASSWGTGTPRTDTQYF
>TRBV27|TRBJ1-5|-|13|-
TGTGCCAGCAGTTTAATGGCCGGCCAGCCCCAGCATTTT
CASSLMAGQPQHF
>TRBV18|TRBJ2-3|few|14|-
TGTGCCAGCTCACCGGTCGAGAGGACAGATACGCAGTATTTT
CASSPVERTDTQYF
>TRBV25-1|TRBJ1-1|many|11|TRBD1
TGTGCCAGCGACAGACAGGGGGAAGCTTTCTTT
CASDRQGEAFF
>TRBV4-2|TRBJ1-1|-|19|-
TGTGCCAGCAGCCAAGATGGAGGACAGAATGTTGTTGGGAACACTGAAGCTTTCTTT
CASSQDGGQNVVGNTEAFF
>TRBV7-9|TRBJ1-2|-|13|-
TGTGCCAGCGTGTTACCCGAGGGGGATGGCTACACCTTC
CASVLPEGDGYTF